The 25 T cell receptor beta chains presented below share a single source sample, sequenced in a study of T-cell memory formation after mild COVID-19 (dated by TCRdb to the early 2020s). The method behind the library was 5' RACE. The instrument was an Illumina NovaSeq 6000. The public reads were reanalyzed by TCRdb: fastp trimming at Q25, MiXCR alignment, in-frame beta chains only. Entries are consolidated by CDR3 protein sequence, retaining the most common genes and DNA. In this sample the table shows 350,000 to 500,000 distinct CDR3 sequences, roughly 17% of which occur a single time. The ten largest clones capture 20% to 25% of the sample. The sequenced sample consisted of PBMCs or a T cell subset sorted from them (not recorded which). These receptors were taken from a man aged 18 to 35 who had mild COVID-19 (a few samples of this study predate the infection). The sample titles of this study are shuffled in the database, so cell type and time point are left out; the donor was told from shared clones.

This clonotype turned up a few times. The chain links TRBV7-2 to TRBJ2-7; D gene uncertain. This CDR3 has 14 amino acids. Germline V gene lookup returns CDR1 SGHTA and CDR2 FQGNSA. V dropped 1 base and J dropped 2 bases, with 9 bases sitting between them. DNA for the CDR3: TGTGCCAGCAGCTTAGAAAGGGCAGCCTACGAGCAGTACTTC. Its protein is CASSLERAAYEQYF.

This clonotype appeared a few times. The chain links TRBV20-1 to TRBJ2-6, with 11 bases that match TRBD2. This CDR3 has 17 amino acids. Germline loops: CDR1 DFQATT, CDR2 SNEGSKA (reference sequence). V was pared by 6 bases and J by 0 bases, with 7 bases of the junction left unmatched. CDR3 sequence reads: CSAMETSGDSGANVLTF. In DNA form, the CDR3 reads TGCAGTGCCATGGAGACTAGCGGGGACTCTGGGGCCAACGTCCTGACTTTC.

This clonotype was counted only a few times. The chain has TRBV12-3 or TRBV12-4 and TRBJ1-6; 8 nucleotides line up with TRBD1. V lost 3 bases and J lost 10; bases outside the gene matches: 5. The CDR3 is 14 residues long. The CDR3 coding sequence is TGTGCCAGCAGTTTCGGACAGGGAATGTCACCCCTCCACTTT. This sequence encodes CASSFGQGMSPLHF.

This clonotype has a handful of counts. The V call is TRBV11-2, the J call TRBJ2-7; TRBD2 matches at 15 bases. Germline V gene sequence: CDR1 SGHAT, CDR2 FQNNGV. Trimming at V came to 7 bases and at J to 4 bases, leaving 5 bases not matched to a gene. The CDR3 sequence is 15 residues long. Written as DNA, the CDR3 is TGTGCCAGCATCCACGGGACTAGCGGGGGGTACGAGCAGTACTTC. Protein product: CASIHGTSGGYEQYF.

The V call is TRBV7-2, the J call TRBJ2-3; D might be TRBD1 or TRBD2, each matching 5 bases. Trimming took off 1 base at V and 8 bases at J, with 13 bases between the two ends. The CDR3 length is 14 residues. Germline values: CDR1 SGHTA, CDR2 FQGNSA. The CDR3 DNA reads as TGTGCCAGCAGCTTAGTCAGGGCGGGTGGTACGCAGTATTTT. Translating gives CASSLVRAGGTQYF.

The V and J genes are TRBV4-1 and TRBJ2-7; TRBD1 aligns across 10 bases. This CDR3 is 15 amino acids long. With V trimmed by 1 base and J by 7 bases, 7 bases remained unmatched. Germline V gene data show CDR1 as MGHRA and CDR2 as YSYEKL. CDR3 amino acids: CASSQAPGQGYEQYF. The CDR3 nucleotides are TGCGCCAGCAGCCAAGCCCCGGGACAGGGGTATGAGCAGTACTTC.

V and J are TRBV10-3 and TRBJ1-2, with 8 nucleotides matching TRBD1. V shed 3 bases, J shed 3 bases, and the junction held 6 bases outside the gene matches. The CDR3 spans 15 residues. From germline, CDR1 is ENHRY and CDR2 SYGVKD. CDR3 protein: CAISDSRGRDYGYTF. The DNA for the CDR3 is TGTGCCATCAGTGACTCCAGGGGGCGCGACTATGGCTACACCTTC.

In this sample, this clonotype turned up a few times. The V and J genes are TRBV4-3 and TRBJ1-1; 7 bases map to TRBD1. The CDR3 sequence is 15 residues long. The germline V gene has CDR1 LGHNA and CDR2 YSLEER. V was pared by 4 bases and J by 3 bases, with 8 bases of the junction left unmatched. DNA of the CDR3: TGCGCCAGCAGCCTGGGGGGGACAGCCTACACTGAAGCTTTCTTT. As protein: CASSLGGTAYTEAFF.

J is TRBJ1-2 and V is TRBV23-1; D is undetermined. TRBV23-1 is classed as an ORF, of uncertain function. V was pared by 2 bases and J by 4 bases, with 8 bases between. The CDR3 runs 13 residues. The CDR3 here is CASSQGPLYGYTF. The CDR3 DNA reads as TGCGCCAGCAGTCAAGGTCCGCTCTATGGCTACACCTTC.

V gene TRBV9 combines with J gene TRBJ2-2; TRBD2 agrees at 8 bases. The CDR3 contains 15 residues. Per the germline V gene, CDR1 is SGDLS and CDR2 is YYNGEE. With 0 bases clipped from V and 7 bases from J, the junction kept 5 bases outside the gene matches. The CDR3 DNA reads as TGTGCCAGCAGCGTAGCTAGGAGCGGGGGCGGGGAGCTGTTTTTT. It encodes CASSVARSGGGELFF.

V is TRBV4-2 and J is TRBJ1-1; D not resolved. Germline CDR1 and CDR2: LGHNA and YNFKEQ. Trimming took off 4 bases at V and 6 bases at J, with 12 bases between the two ends. CDR3 length: 13 residues. This CDR3 reads CASSRKGLPEAFF. In DNA form, the CDR3 reads TGTGCCAGCAGCCGAAAAGGGTTACCTGAAGCTTTCTTT.

V gene TRBV12-3 or TRBV12-4 combines with J gene TRBJ2-7; D could derive from TRBD1 or TRBD2 (5 bases each). This CDR3 contains 15 residues. V dropped 7 bases and J dropped 2 bases, with 18 bases sitting between them. Here the CDR3 DNA reads TGTGCCAGCACCCTGTCCGGACGGGGCGCCTACGAGCAGTACTTC. Translation gives CASTLSGRGAYEQYF.

Only a few counts were recorded for this clonotype. The J gene is TRBJ2-2, the V gene TRBV6-2 or TRBV6-3, with a tentative D call TRBD2 (5 bases). From germline, CDR1 is MNHEY and CDR2 SVGEGT. The CDR3 is 14 residues long. Deletions cut 6 bases from V and 6 bases from J, with 14 bases between. The CDR3 sequence: CASRTRGPSGELFF. The CDR3 DNA reads as TGTGCCAGCAGAACTAGAGGCCCCTCCGGGGAGCTGTTTTTT.

V gene TRBV7-3 combines with J gene TRBJ1-1, with D perhaps matching TRBD1 (5 bases). The germline V and J ends were trimmed by 2 bases and 7 bases, with 14 bases remaining between them. Per the germline V gene, CDR1 is SGHTA and CDR2 is FQGTGA. This CDR3 comprises 14 residues. CDR3 in amino acids: CASSLGRGEGEAFF. CDR3 bases: TGTGCCAGCAGCTTAGGGCGGGGGGAAGGTGAAGCTTTCTTT. The variable domain in full, with the rest retrieved from reference TRBV7-3 and TRBJ1-1, is GAGVSQTPSNKVTEKGKYVELRCDPISGHTALYWYRQSLGQGPEFLIYFQGTGAADDSGLPNDRFFAVRPEGSVSTLKIQRTERGDSAVYLCASSLGRGEGEAFFGQGTRLTVV.

V and J are TRBV20-1 and TRBJ2-1, with 7 bases fitting TRBD2. CDR1 and CDR2 from the germline V gene are DFQATT and SNEGSKA (reference sequence). This CDR3 has 15 residues. The trim removed 0 bases at V and 2 bases at J, leaving 4 bases unmatched. CDR3 loop: CSAREWLAAYNEQFF. CDR3 nucleotides: TGCAGTGCTAGAGAATGGCTAGCGGCCTACAATGAGCAGTTCTTC.

In its sample, this clonotype was seen many times. The chain employs TRBV7-2 and TRBJ2-1; 7 nucleotides align to TRBD2. The CDR3 is made up of 16 amino acids. CDR1 and CDR2 from the germline V gene are SGHTA and FQGNSA. Trimming took 1 base from V and 8 from J; bases not matched to a gene: 11. The CDR3 reads CASSLVLQRGGYEQFF. CDR3 nucleotides: TGTGCCAGCAGCTTAGTTCTCCAGCGGGGTGGGTATGAGCAGTTCTTC.

The chain recombines TRBV5-1 with TRBJ1-1; weak D call: TRBD1 (6 bases). Between the trimmed V and J ends, which lost 4 bases and 5 bases, there was a span of 12 bases. The CDR3 consists of 13 residues. CDR1 is SGHRS and CDR2 is YFSETQ in the germline V gene. The CDR3 DNA sequence: TGCGCCAGCAGCGACCAAGGGGGGACTGAAGCTTTCTTT. Amino acids: CASSDQGGTEAFF.

The chain has TRBV4-1 and TRBJ1-5; D is uncertain. The CDR3 totals 13 residues. Germline V gene lookup returns CDR1 MGHRA and CDR2 YSYEKL. Trimming left V 6 bases short and J 2 bases short, with 8 bases between. CDR3 region: CASSRPGNQPQHF. The DNA of the CDR3 is TGCGCCAGCAGTCGTCCGGGCAATCAGCCCCAGCATTTT.

The chain carries TRBV29-1 and TRBJ2-5; 8 nucleotides match TRBD2. This CDR3 has 14 residues. Germline V lookup: CDR1 SQVTM, CDR2 ANQGSEA. Trimming took 5 bases from V and 7 from J; bases not matched to a gene: 12. CDR3: CSVSPREGWGTQYF. CDR3 bases: TGCAGCGTTTCCCCCCGGGAGGGATGGGGGACCCAGTACTTC.

V gene TRBV5-1 combines with J gene TRBJ2-3; D is undetermined. The ends were cut back, 3 bases at V and 0 bases at J, with 17 bases in the middle. The CDR3 extends over 17 amino acids. Germline loops: CDR1 SGHRS, CDR2 YFSETQ. The CDR3 reads CASSSGTGWPSTDTQYF. The CDR3 DNA sequence: TGCGCCAGCAGCTCTGGTACGGGTTGGCCTAGCACAGATACGCAGTATTTT.

CDR3 loop: CASSGPGQGYYEQYF. The CDR3 DNA is TGTGCCAGCAGCGGACCGGGACAGGGGTATTACGAGCAGTACTTC. This sequence joins TRBV21-1 and TRBJ2-7; the D call of TRBD1 is as the table states it, not checked on the DNA. TRBV21-1 is designated a pseudogene. The CDR3 totals 15 residues.

This clonotype came up a few times. This chain uses TRBV7-8 with TRBJ2-7; D is uncertain. Germline CDR1 SGHVS, CDR2 FQNEAQ. The CDR3 covers 13 residues. V lost 3 bases to trimming and J lost 4 bases, with 10 bases between them. DNA of the CDR3: TGTGCCAGCAGCTTCTCTGGATTGTACGAGCAGTACTTC. Protein: CASSFSGLYEQYF.

The V and J genes are TRBV2 and TRBJ2-1, with a tentative D call TRBD2 (6 bases). The germline V gene has CDR1 SNHLY and CDR2 FYNNEI. V was pared by 4 bases and J by 2 bases, with 12 bases between. This CDR3 contains 15 residues. CDR3 nucleotides: TGTGCCAGCAGTGGCAGTCGCGGGGCCTACAATGAGCAGTTCTTC. Its translation is CASSGSRGAYNEQFF.

Notes on this clonotype: This may be a read error, as it is one base from a much larger clone. The V call is TRBV5-1, the J call TRBJ2-3, with 8 bases lining up with TRBD2. The germline V gene has CDR1 SGHRS and CDR2 YFSETQ. Trimming took 0 bases from V and 5 from J; bases not matched to a gene: 8. The CDR3 totals 16 residues. Here the CDR3 DNA reads TGCGCCAGCAGCTTGGACTACGGGGGGGCAGGAGATACGCAGTATTTT. Translated, it gives CASSLDYGGAGDTQYF.

The V call is TRBV6-5, the J call TRBJ1-2, with 9 bases matching TRBD1. V was clipped by 6 bases and J by 4 bases; unmatched bases: 9. The CDR3 runs to 15 residues. Germline V CDR1 and CDR2: MNHEY, SVGAGI. The CDR3 bases are TGTGCCAGCAGCACGGGGACAGGGAGGGTCTATGGCTACACCTTC. This codes for CASSTGTGRVYGYTF.